In this sample, the clone carrying this T cell receptor beta chain turned up a few times. Its antigen is unidentified. This record comes from a study of T-cell reconstitution after alpha-beta-depleted transplantation in children. Whole-study findings and limits: There were reportedly several hundred expanded graft clones from which alpha-beta T cells came about two months after transplant. Newly generated T cells supplied most T-cell counts and diversity one year post-transplant. There were some patients whose high TCRbeta diversity at day 60 came from surviving recipient T cells and thymic progenitors.

CDR3 size: 14 residues. The V and J ends lost 4 bases and 3 bases, in that order; junction bases with no gene match: 2. Per the germline V gene, CDR1 is MNHEY and CDR2 is SVGEGT. A TCRbeta library incorporating unique molecular identifiers was prepared. TCRdb fed the PCR reads into MiXCR, producing one record per CDR3 protein. The sample records approximately 300,000 distinct CDR3 sequences, roughly 7.8% being singletons. This chain joins TRBV6-2 or TRBV6-3 and TRBJ2-1; 8 positions match TRBD2. The sequence came from a female patient aged 2-9 years who had a stem cell transplant for Fanconi anemia, so the T cells may come from the graft donor. The sample was peripheral blood, taken 360 days after TCRalphabeta/CD19-depleted stem cell transplant. CDR3 DNA: TGTGCCAGCAGTTTACTAGCGGACTACAATGAGCAGTTCTTC. Protein: CASSLLADYNEQFF.